This TCR beta chain is from a study of vaccination and CD4 T cells after COVID-19. Study at large: Post-vaccination samples were procured at a median of 72 days following dose two (range 14 to 241). Each of the control cultures got a CEFX pool, an HIV-1 Nef pool, or no peptide.

Trimming shortened V by 3 bases and J by 4 bases, and 6 bases separated the two germline ends. The CDR3 has 12 residues. With respect to this clonotype: Its antigen is not identified.

The Oncomine TCR Beta short-read assay generated sequence data from the DNA of cultured CD4+ T cells. TCRdb re-called the PCR reads through MiXCR, storing one row per CDR3 protein. The sample records some 18,000 distinct CDR3 sequences, roughly 52% being singletons. Treatment described: approximately 10-day PBMC culture with coronavirus spike peptide pools or control peptides (ViraFEST assay). For ViraFEST, peptide pools expanded antigen-specific T cells, after which the TCRs were sequenced. Replacement of half the medium with fresh IL-2 medium took place on days 3 and 7. The receptor's source is a human donor who had recovered from COVID-19. Specimen: CD4+ T cells from blood, cultured in vitro. V is TRBV12-3 or TRBV12-4 and J is TRBJ1-2, with D unresolved. CDR3 loop: CASSLGSYGYTF. In nucleotides, the CDR3 is TGTGCCAGCAGTTTGGGCAGCTATGGCTACACCTTC.